These T cell receptor beta chains were read from a single sample in a study of identical twins. TCRdb redid the calling of the 5' RACE reads with MiXCR, one entry per CDR3 protein. The top ten clones hold about 1% of a sample with 400,000 to 500,000 distinct CDR3 sequences, roughly 13% of them seen once. These data also formed part of another study, on yellow fever vaccine responses in identical twins.

The material sequenced was CD4+ T cells sorted from blood. The receptors stem from a woman aged 18-30 years in good health. The CDR3 runs from the conserved cysteine through the conserved F or W. Each record gives: D gene, J gene, clone size, V gene, CDR3 protein, CDR3 DNA. D genes are given only for firm matches. Clone size is shown for a subset of rows, as once, few, many or a class of expanded clone.

d_gene: NA
j_gene: TRBJ2-1
abundance: few
v_gene: TRBV24-1
CDR3aa: CATSDPGAKAVDEQFF
CDR3nt: TGTGCCACCAGTGATCCCGGGGCCAAAGCCGTCGATGAGCAGTTCTTC

d_gene: TRBD1
j_gene: TRBJ1-5
abundance: NA
v_gene: TRBV27
CDR3aa: CASSFGRGQGDDQPQHF
CDR3nt: TGTGCCAGCAGCTTTGGTAGGGGACAGGGGGACGATCAGCCCCAGCATTTT

d_gene: NA
j_gene: TRBJ1-2
abundance: few
v_gene: TRBV27
CDR3aa: CASSLSGTATNYGYTF
CDR3nt: TGTGCCAGCAGTTTATCTGGAACGGCGACTAACTATGGCTACACCTTC

d_gene: NA
j_gene: TRBJ2-5
abundance: few
v_gene: TRBV11-2
CDR3aa: CASSLVITTTLFQETQYF
CDR3nt: TGTGCCAGCAGCTTAGTAATTACCACCACCCTTTTCCAAGAGACCCAGTACTTC

d_gene: NA
j_gene: TRBJ2-3
abundance: many
v_gene: TRBV7-2
CDR3aa: CASSLGTLRTDTQYF
CDR3nt: TGTGCCAGCAGCTTAGGGACCCTCCGCACAGATACGCAGTATTTT

d_gene: TRBD2
j_gene: TRBJ2-1
abundance: NA
v_gene: TRBV5-4
CDR3aa: CASSSPRLAGGNNEQFF
CDR3nt: TGTGCCAGCAGCTCCCCCCGACTAGCGGGAGGGAACAATGAGCAGTTCTTC

d_gene: TRBD1
j_gene: TRBJ1-6
abundance: few
v_gene: TRBV27
CDR3aa: CASSRRDRGRNSPLHF
CDR3nt: TGTGCCAGCAGCCGCCGGGACAGGGGCAGGAATTCACCCCTCCACTTT

d_gene: NA
j_gene: TRBJ2-3
abundance: once
v_gene: TRBV7-2
CDR3aa: CASRKVEVTDTQYF
CDR3nt: TGTGCCAGCAGGAAGGTGGAGGTCACAGATACGCAGTATTTT

d_gene: NA
j_gene: TRBJ2-7
abundance: few
v_gene: TRBV20-1
CDR3aa: CSAERYAYEQYF
CDR3nt: TGCAGTGCTGAGCGGTATGCCTACGAGCAGTACTTC

d_gene: NA
j_gene: TRBJ2-2
abundance: many
v_gene: TRBV4-3
CDR3aa: CASSQYLGAGELFF
CDR3nt: TGCGCCAGCAGCCAATACTTAGGGGCCGGGGAGCTGTTTTTT

d_gene: TRBD1
j_gene: TRBJ1-1
abundance: NA
v_gene: TRBV6-5
CDR3aa: CASSYLPGQGAGNTEAFF
CDR3nt: TGTGCCAGCAGTTACTTGCCGGGACAGGGGGCAGGGAACACTGAAGCTTTCTTT

d_gene: TRBD2
j_gene: TRBJ2-1
abundance: few
v_gene: TRBV14
CDR3aa: CASSLRTSGGRNNNEQFF
CDR3nt: TGTGCCAGCAGCCTCCGGACTAGCGGGGGCCGAAACAACAATGAGCAGTTCTTC

d_gene: TRBD2
j_gene: TRBJ2-7
abundance: few
v_gene: TRBV10-3
CDR3aa: CAITASGGPYEQYF
CDR3nt: TGTGCCATCACGGCTAGCGGGGGCCCCTACGAGCAGTACTTC

d_gene: NA
j_gene: TRBJ1-1
abundance: NA
v_gene: TRBV28
CDR3aa: CASRFEPFEAFF
CDR3nt: TGTGCCAGCAGATTTGAGCCATTTGAAGCTTTCTTT

d_gene: NA
j_gene: TRBJ2-7
abundance: NA
v_gene: TRBV3-1
CDR3aa: CASSQGESTGQREQYF
CDR3nt: TGTGCCAGCAGCCAAGGTGAGTCGACCGGACAGAGGGAGCAGTACTTC

d_gene: TRBD1
j_gene: TRBJ2-7
abundance: NA
v_gene: TRBV20-1
CDR3aa: CSAPGRHRGYEQYF
CDR3nt: TGCAGTGCCCCGGGACGGCACAGGGGCTACGAGCAGTACTTC

d_gene: TRBD2
j_gene: TRBJ2-7
abundance: NA
v_gene: TRBV7-2
CDR3aa: CASGPGLASEQYF
CDR3nt: TGTGCCAGCGGGCCGGGACTAGCATCCGAGCAGTACTTC

d_gene: NA
j_gene: TRBJ2-7
abundance: once
v_gene: TRBV7-8
CDR3aa: CASSSITRPYEQYF
CDR3nt: TGTGCCAGCAGCTCAATCACTCGTCCTTACGAGCAGTACTTC

d_gene: NA
j_gene: TRBJ1-2
abundance: NA
v_gene: TRBV7-2
CDR3aa: CASARGRGNYGYTF
CDR3nt: TGTGCCAGCGCCCGGGGGAGGGGGAACTATGGCTACACCTTC

d_gene: TRBD2
j_gene: TRBJ2-3
abundance: many
v_gene: TRBV7-2
CDR3aa: CASSLPPGGRLDTQYF
CDR3nt: TGTGCCAGCAGCTTACCTCCGGGAGGGCGCCTGGATACGCAGTATTTT

d_gene: TRBD2
j_gene: TRBJ2-7
abundance: NA
v_gene: TRBV4-3
CDR3aa: CASSQDGTSAFEQYF
CDR3nt: TGCGCCAGCAGCCAAGATGGGACTAGCGCCTTCGAGCAGTACTTC

d_gene: NA
j_gene: TRBJ2-1
abundance: few
v_gene: TRBV4-3
CDR3aa: CASSKQGQGSYNEQFF
CDR3nt: TGCGCCAGCAGCAAGCAAGGCCAGGGCTCCTACAATGAGCAGTTCTTC

d_gene: NA
j_gene: TRBJ1-6
abundance: few
v_gene: TRBV5-1
CDR3aa: CASRPLEGNSPLHF
CDR3nt: TGCGCCAGCAGACCCCTGGAGGGAAATTCACCCCTCCACTTT

d_gene: NA
j_gene: TRBJ2-2
abundance: NA
v_gene: TRBV10-2
CDR3aa: CASSAWGEPANTGELFF
CDR3nt: TGCGCCAGCAGTGCCTGGGGGGAGCCCGCGAACACCGGGGAGCTGTTTTTT

d_gene: NA
j_gene: TRBJ2-5
abundance: few
v_gene: TRBV5-1
CDR3aa: CASSREGARGETQYF
CDR3nt: TGCGCCAGCAGCCGGGAGGGGGCCAGGGGAGAGACCCAGTACTTC

d_gene: NA
j_gene: TRBJ2-7
abundance: few
v_gene: TRBV12-3/TRBV12-4
CDR3aa: CASSHQIGGIVYEQYF
CDR3nt: TGTGCCAGCAGCCATCAAATCGGGGGTATCGTATACGAGCAGTACTTC

d_gene: TRBD1
j_gene: TRBJ1-1
abundance: few
v_gene: TRBV5-1
CDR3aa: CASRDGQGAEAFF
CDR3nt: TGCGCCAGCAGGGATGGACAGGGCGCTGAAGCTTTCTTT